The following is a T cell receptor (beta chain) sequence with its context. This clonotype has a count of ten or more. It lacks a known antigen. Base qualities are not at hand, and no much larger clone is one base apart. This specimen's treatment or condition label, per the study, means: allogeneic hematopoietic cell transplantation with graft depleted of TCRalphabeta T cells and CD19 B cells. TCRalphabeta/CD19-depleted allogeneic hematopoietic cell grafts were given to the transplant recipients, all of whom were children. The sample originates from a study of T-cell reconstitution after alpha-beta-depleted transplantation in children (dated by TCRdb to about 2016). With regard to the full study: T-cell immune reconstitution after TCRalphabeta/CD19-depleted allogeneic hematopoietic cell transplantation in children was quantitatively tracked in the study by means of TCR repertoire profiling. Results the study describes overall, beyond this receptor: The apparently early recovery of alphabetaT-cell counts about two months after transplant reportedly depended on only several hundred rapidly expanded clones that came from non-depleted graft cells. In some patients, the high TCRbeta diversity seen at day 60 was put down to recipient T cells and intrathymic progenitors that had survived conditioning. The frequencies of hyperexpanded clones fell over the following months, and after one year, T-cell counts and TCRbeta diversity were mostly attributed to newly produced T cells.

The CDR3, from cysteine to phenylalanine, totals 15 residues. The DNA shown is the 45-base CDR3, in frame from base 1. The germline V gene yields MDHEN for CDR1 and SYDVKM for CDR2. V is reduced by 3 bases and J by 1 base, leaving a spacing of 12 bases between them. The method was PCR. Sequencer: Illumina HiSeq 2500. TCR libraries were prepared with molecular barcoding, using unique molecular identifiers to normalize TCRbeta repertoire quantification. TCRdb ran its own pipeline on the public reads, namely fastp trimming at Q25 and MiXCR clone calling, and kept in-frame beta chains. Rows with a matching CDR3 protein are joined into one entry that keeps the most common DNA and genes. In all, the sample holds around 270,000 distinct CDR3 sequences, and approximately 7.3% of those were seen once. Jointly, the top ten make up 9.1% of the sample.

The receptor comes from a female patient aged 2-10 years who had a stem cell transplant for Fanconi anemia, so the T cells may come from the graft donor. The V and J genes are TRBV28 and TRBJ1-1; the D gene remains uncertain. Specimen: peripheral blood, collected 360 days after TCRalphabeta/CD19-depleted stem cell transplant. The DNA is as follows: TGTGCCAGCAGTTTCCCCCAACAGAAGAACACTGAAGCTTTCTTT. It specifies CASSFPQQKNTEAFF.